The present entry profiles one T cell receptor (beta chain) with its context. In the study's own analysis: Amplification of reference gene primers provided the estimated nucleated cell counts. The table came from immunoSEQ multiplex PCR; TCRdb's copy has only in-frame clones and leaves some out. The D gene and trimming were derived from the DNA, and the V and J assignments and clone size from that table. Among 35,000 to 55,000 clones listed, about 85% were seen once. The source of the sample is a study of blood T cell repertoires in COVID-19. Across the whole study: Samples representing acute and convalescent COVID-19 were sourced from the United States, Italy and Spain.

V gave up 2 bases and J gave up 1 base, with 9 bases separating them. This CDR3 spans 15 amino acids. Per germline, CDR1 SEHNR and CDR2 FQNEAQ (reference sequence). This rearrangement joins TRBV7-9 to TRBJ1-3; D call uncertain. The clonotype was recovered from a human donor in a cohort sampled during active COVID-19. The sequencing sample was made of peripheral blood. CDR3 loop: CASSLSQVSGNTIYF. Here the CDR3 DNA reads TGTGCCAGCAGCTTAAGTCAGGTTTCTGGAAACACCATATATTTT. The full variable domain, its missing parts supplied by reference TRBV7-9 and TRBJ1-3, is DTGVSQNPRHKITKRGQNVTFRCDPISEHNRLYWYRQTLGQGPEFLTYFQNEAQLEKSRLLSDRFSAERPKGSFSTLEIQRTEQGDSAMYLCASSLSQVSGNTIYFGEGSWLTVV.